The entry that follows covers one TCR beta chain sequence. Authors' data handling: Scientists estimated how many nucleated cells there were by amplifying reference gene primers. Generated by immunoSEQ multiplex PCR, the TCRdb table keeps only in-frame clones and is missing some. Clonal size and the V and J genes are those of that table, whereas D and trimming came from the DNA. Among hundreds of thousands of clones, 83% were seen once, and the ten largest hold roughly 8.2%. The sample is drawn from a study of blood T cell repertoires in COVID-19. Looking at the study overall: T cells, B-cell-depleted T cells, or PBMCs supplied cDNA or gDNA.

The V gene end was trimmed by 4 bases and the J gene end by 0 bases; junction bases not matched to a gene: 4. The CDR3 is 15 amino acids. Germline V gives CDR1 MGHRA, CDR2 YSYEKL. This TCR was recovered from a woman aged 45-60 years with acute or convalescent COVID-19. Sequences were obtained from peripheral blood. The chain links TRBV4-1 to TRBJ2-7; TRBD2 aligns across 9 bases. This CDR3 is CASSPGTSSSYEQYF. The CDR3 DNA reads as TGCGCCAGCAGCCCCGGGACTAGCAGCTCCTACGAGCAGTACTTC.